A few counts support the clone carrying this TCR beta chain. This sample is drawn from a study of identical twins. Each CDR3 protein is one row after TCRdb ran MiXCR on the 5' RACE reads. The sample yields fewer than 250,000 distinct CDR3 sequences, around 6.8% seen once. V was clipped by 6 bases and J by 7 bases, with 9 bases between them. Per germline, CDR1 MGHDK and CDR2 SYGVNS. This CDR3 region has 11 residues. The same specimen was also included in a second study, on yellow fever vaccine responses in identical twins.

Sequencing used memory (CD45RO+) T cells sorted from blood. The TCR sequence derives from a woman aged 18 to 35 in good health. This chain joins TRBV25-1 and TRBJ1-1; D is unresolved. The DNA of the CDR3 is TGTGCCAGCAGCTGGGGTAATGAAGCTTTCTTT. Its translation: CASSWGNEAFF.